This is a list of T cell receptor beta chains from one sample in a study of lymphopenia after photon versus proton radiotherapy. Here immunoSEQ multiplex PCR was the method, and the copy in TCRdb shows in-frame clones only, minus some. The sample includes 25,000 to 40,000 clones, roughly 84% seen only once; the top ten take roughly 15%. This sample comprised peripheral blood, obtained from a patient treated with proton-based radiotherapy. These receptor sequences come from a woman in her seventies with pancreatic cancer. Each CDR3 is given with its conserved first and last residue. D genes are given only for firm matches. Size is omitted from some rows. Given values are once, few, many or a class for expanded clones.

TRBJ1-1	-	TRBV2	-	CASSATLDEAFF	TGTGCCAGCAGCGCGACCCTAGATGAAGCTTTCTTT
TRBJ1-1	once	TRBV7-3	-	CASSSQGNTEAFF	TGTGCCAGCAGCTCACAGGGGAACACTGAAGCTTTCTTT
TRBJ2-1	-	TRBV7-3	-	CASSTEGNEQFF	TGTGCCAGCAGCACAGAAGGCAATGAGCAGTTCTTC
TRBJ2-7	-	TRBV28	-	CASSPPVGSYEQYF	TGTGCCAGCAGCCCGCCTGTCGGGTCCTACGAGCAGTACTTC
TRBJ1-2	few	TRBV28	-	CACNTGLYGYTF	TGTGCCTGCAATACAGGGCTCTATGGCTACACCTTC
TRBJ1-2	once	TRBV28	TRBD1	CASRSGTGGRSGYTF	TGTGCCAGCAGGTCCGGGACAGGGGGGAGGAGTGGCTACACCTTC
TRBJ1-1	-	TRBV18	-	CASSPMNTEAFF	TGTGCCAGCTCACCGATGAACACTGAAGCTTTCTTT
TRBJ1-1	-	TRBV18	-	CASREGGNTEAFF	TGTGCCAGCCGCGAAGGAGGGAACACTGAAGCTTTCTTT
TRBJ1-2	-	TRBV5-1	TRBD1	CASHRTGGFYGYTF	TGCGCCAGCCACAGGACAGGGGGCTTCTATGGCTACACCTTC
TRBJ2-7	-	TRBV27	-	CASRKTSSYEQYF	TGTGCCAGCAGGAAGACTAGCTCCTACGAGCAGTACTTC
TRBJ1-3	-	TRBV6-1	-	CASSELGNTIYF	TGTGCCAGCAGTGAACTGGGAAACACCATATATTTT
TRBJ2-1	-	TRBV12-5	-	CASGLGETFYNEQFF	TGTGCTAGTGGTTTGGGGGAGACTTTTTACAATGAGCAGTTCTTC
TRBJ1-1	-	TRBV5-4	-	CASSFGLAGATNTEAFF	TGTGCCAGCAGCTTCGGGCTTGCAGGGGCGACGAACACTGAAGCTTTCTTT
TRBJ2-3	-	TRBV7-9	-	CASSLFGGTDTQYF	TGTGCCAGCAGCTTATTCGGAGGCACAGATACGCAGTATTTT
TRBJ2-7	-	TRBV18	TRBD1	CASSPSDRGLEQYF	TGTGCCAGCTCACCCTCCGACAGGGGGCTCGAGCAGTACTTC
TRBJ1-5	-	TRBV7-2	-	CASSSPRGTVNQPQHF	TGTGCCAGCAGCTCCCCGAGGGGGACGGTGAATCAGCCCCAGCATTTT
TRBJ1-1	once	TRBV28	TRBD1	CASSPQGGFGTEAFF	TGTGCCAGCAGTCCACAGGGGGGGTTTGGCACTGAAGCTTTCTTT
TRBJ2-7	-	TRBV27	TRBD2	CASRPTSGSDYEQYF	TGTGCCAGCAGACCGACTAGCGGGAGCGACTACGAGCAGTACTTC
TRBJ2-3	-	TRBV18	-	CASSNLALETDTQYF	TGTGCCAGCTCAAACCTTGCACTAGAGACAGATACGCAGTATTTT
TRBJ1-5	-	TRBV27	-	CASSFGRGQPQHF	TGTGCCAGCAGTTTCGGCCGGGGTCAGCCCCAGCATTTT
TRBJ2-7	once	TRBV4-3	TRBD1	CASSQGLGGLYEQYF	TGCGCCAGCAGCCAAGGGTTAGGGGGCCTTTACGAGCAGTACTTC
TRBJ2-6	-	TRBV6-1	-	CASSVGPPGTGANVLTF	TGTGCCAGCAGTGTCGGGCCGCCGGGTACTGGGGCCAACGTCCTGACTTTC
TRBJ1-1	-	TRBV6-5	-	CASRIGGNMNTEAFF	TGTGCCAGCAGAATAGGGGGAAACATGAACACTGAAGCTTTCTTT
TRBJ2-7	-	TRBV4-3	TRBD2	CASSQDLGRGLAGVYEQYF	TGCGCCAGCAGCCAAGATTTAGGCAGGGGACTAGCGGGAGTATACGAGCAGTACTTC
TRBJ2-4	-	TRBV21-1	-	CASREAKNIQYF	TGTGCCAGCCGCGAAGCCAAAAACATTCAGTACTTC
TRBJ2-5	-	TRBV18	TRBD1	CASSPHRGETQYF	TGTGCCAGCTCACCGCACAGGGGAGAGACCCAGTACTTC
TRBJ1-4	-	TRBV6-5	-	CASTRAGVNEKLFF	TGTGCCAGCACTCGGGCAGGGGTTAATGAAAAACTGTTTTTT
TRBJ2-7	-	TRBV6-6	TRBD1	CASSLDGTGGYEQYF	TGTGCCAGCAGCCTGGATGGGACAGGGGGTTACGAGCAGTACTTC
TRBJ2-2	-	TRBV19	-	CASSIDITNTGELFF	TGTGCCAGTAGTATAGATATTACGAACACCGGGGAGCTGTTTTTT